Presented here are 15 T cell receptor beta chains from one specimen sequenced in a study of T cell responses to AZD1222 COVID-19 vaccine. Repertoires were generated with immunoSEQ multiplex PCR, while TCRdb's copy carries only in-frame clones and drops some. This repertoire shows around 130,000 clones, more than 80% found once; its top ten account for roughly 7.5%. Here the sequenced sample was peripheral blood, taken 28 days after the second dose of the MenACWY control vaccine. The receptors derive from an adult who received the MenACWY meningococcal vaccine as a control.

The genes are TRBV5-1 and TRBJ2-7; 14 bases align to TRBD2. CDR1 and CDR2 (germline): SGHRS, YFSETQ. J was trimmed by 5 bases and V by 4 bases; bases with no gene match: 11. The length of the CDR3 is 17 residues. DNA of the CDR3: TGCGCCAGCAGCCCTACCGGGACTAGCGGGAGTCGCAACGAGCAGTACTTC. Translating it yields CASSPTGTSGSRNEQYF.

In this sample, this clone turned up once. CDR3 in DNA: TGTGCCAGCAGTGAAGTACAGGGGGTCGAGCAGTACTTC. Translation gives CASSEVQGVEQYF. The chain employs TRBV6-1 and TRBJ2-7; 8 bases agree with TRBD1. V gave up 1 base and J gave up 6 bases; unmatched junction bases: 2. Germline V gene data show CDR1 as MNHNS and CDR2 as SASEGT. The length of the CDR3 is 13 residues.

The chain recombines TRBV10-2 with TRBJ2-2, with 8 positions matching TRBD2. The CDR3 runs 14 residues. The germline CDR1 and CDR2 sequences are WSHSY and SAAADI. V trimming: 8 bases; J trimming: 6 bases; junction bases outside the gene matches: 8. Here the CDR3 reads CASREGLVAGELFF. As DNA, the CDR3 is TGCGCCAGCCGCGAGGGACTAGTGGCCGGGGAGCTGTTTTTT.

This sequence joins TRBV12-3 or TRBV12-4 and TRBJ1-2; D is ambiguous. The CDR3 covers 13 residues. With 5 bases removed from V and 8 bases from J, the gap between germline ends came to 15 bases. The CDR3 protein is CASSLPLDWGYTF. CDR3 nucleotide sequence: TGTGCCAGCAGTCTACCTTTGGACTGGGGCTACACCTTC.

The V call is TRBV25-1, the J call TRBJ2-1; D is ambiguous. The CDR3 consists of 15 residues. V lost 2 bases and J 8 bases, leaving 16 bases between the germline ends. Germline V gene lookup returns CDR1 MGHDK and CDR2 SYGVNS. The CDR3 region has the DNA TGTGCCAGCAGTGAAGGCCAGCCCTCTACACATGAGCAGTTCTTC. Residues: CASSEGQPSTHEQFF.

This clone has just a few counts. V is TRBV29-1 and J is TRBJ1-1, with D maybe TRBD1 (6 bases). The CDR3 runs to 13 residues. Trimming shortened V by 7 bases and J by 6 bases, and 18 bases separated the two germline ends. CDR1 SQVTM and CDR2 ANQGSEA come from the germline V gene. For the CDR3, the DNA is TGCAGCGCTCAGGGGAGGGGAACGGCTGAAGCTTTCTTT. Translating gives CSAQGRGTAEAFF.

This sequence joins TRBV19 and TRBJ1-4; tentatively, D is TRBD1 (5 bases). Per the germline V gene, CDR1 is LNHDA and CDR2 is SQIVND (reference sequence). The CDR3 sequence is 14 residues long. The V and J ends lost 2 bases and 8 bases respectively, with 12 bases between them. The CDR3, as DNA: TGTGCCAGTAGTATAAGGTGGGGGAGCGAAAAACTGTTTTTT. Translated: CASSIRWGSEKLFF.

The J gene is TRBJ2-7, the V gene TRBV19; 8 bases align to TRBD1. The CDR3 covers 15 residues. V dropped 5 bases and J dropped 3; count of bases not matched to a gene: 9. The germline gives CDR1 LNHDA, CDR2 SQIVND (reference sequence). The CDR3 reads CASSPGQGHFYEQYF. CDR3 coding DNA: TGTGCCAGTAGTCCCGGACAGGGTCATTTCTACGAGCAGTACTTC.

The chain couples TRBV6-2 or TRBV6-3 to TRBJ1-4; the match to TRBD1 covers 7 bases. Germline V gene data show CDR1 as MNHEY and CDR2 as SVGEGT. This CDR3 is built from 16 residues. Trimming at V came to 0 bases and at J to 5 bases, leaving 6 bases not matched to a gene. The CDR3 nucleotides are TGTGCCAGCAGTTACTCGCCCGGGACAGTGAATGAAAAACTGTTTTTT. This codes for CASSYSPGTVNEKLFF.

In this sample, this clone turned up once. The genes are TRBV28 and TRBJ2-7, with a possible D match to TRBD2 (6 bases). The germline gives CDR1 MDHEN, CDR2 SYDVKM. V was pared by 8 bases and J by 2 bases, with 13 bases between. This CDR3 is 13 amino acids long. CDR3 sequence: CASGGTRPYEQYF. CDR3 nucleotides: TGTGCCAGCGGCGGGACCCGACCCTACGAGCAGTACTTC. Based on the CDR3 plus reference TRBV28 and TRBJ2-7, the full variable domain is DVKVTQSSRYLVKRTGEKVFLECVQDMDHENMFWYRQDPGLGLRLIYFSYDVKMKEKGDIPEGYSVSREKKERFSLILESASTNQTSMYLCASGGTRPYEQYFGPGTRLTVT.

The rearrangement links TRBV4-3 to TRBJ2-2, with 10 bases identical to TRBD2. CDR3 length equals 17 residues. V was pared by 4 bases and J by 3 bases, with 8 bases of the junction left unmatched. From germline, CDR1 is LGHNA and CDR2 YSLEER. This chain's CDR3 is CASSPMASGSYTGELFF. In nucleotides, the CDR3 is TGCGCCAGCAGCCCCATGGCTAGCGGGAGTTACACCGGGGAGCTGTTTTTT.

This chain links TRBV19 with TRBJ1-3, with D perhaps matching TRBD1 (6 bases). CDR1 is LNHDA, CDR2 SQIVND, per germline (reference sequence). V was pared by 3 bases and J by 3 bases, with 15 bases between. The CDR3 sequence is 16 residues long. The DNA for the CDR3 is TGTGCCAGTAGTATTCGGCAGGGGAGGCTTGGAAACACCATATATTTT. This sequence encodes CASSIRQGRLGNTIYF.

The chain has TRBV7-2 and TRBJ2-1; 7 bases map to TRBD1. The germline gives CDR1 SGHTA, CDR2 FQGNSA. The CDR3 contains 15 residues. V lost 4 bases to trimming and J lost 5 bases; unmatched junction nucleotides: 8. DNA for the CDR3: TGTGCCAGCAGCTCCCCGCCGGGACAGAACAATGAGCAGTTCTTC. Its translation: CASSSPPGQNNEQFF. Based on the CDR3 plus reference TRBV7-2 and TRBJ2-1, the full variable domain is GAGVSQSPSNKVTEKGKDVELRCDPISGHTALYWYRQSLGQGLEFLIYFQGNSAPDKSGLPSDRFSAERTGGSVSTLTIQRTQQEDSAVYLCASSSPPGQNNEQFFGPGTRLTVL.

The rearrangement joins TRBV13 to TRBJ2-7; no definite D call. CDR1 and CDR2 from the germline V gene are PRHDT and FYEKMQ (reference sequence). V lost 2 bases and J 3 bases, leaving 17 bases between the germline ends. The CDR3 loop spans 16 amino acids. CDR3 amino acids: CASSLQRRTYIYEQYF. The CDR3 bases are TGTGCCAGCAGCTTACAACGACGGACGTACATCTACGAGCAGTACTTC.

The rearrangement joins TRBV28 to TRBJ2-5, with D perhaps TRBD1 or TRBD2 (5 bases each). Per germline, CDR1 MDHEN and CDR2 SYDVKM. The CDR3 spans 14 residues. Trimming stripped 2 bases from V and 7 bases from J, with 14 bases between. The CDR3 DNA is TGTGCCAGCAGTTTAGGGCGGGTTCAGGGGACCCAGTACTTC. Residues: CASSLGRVQGTQYF.